This T cell receptor beta chain stems from a study of blood T cell repertoires in COVID-19. Study-wide background: Sites in the United States, Italy and Spain provided acute and convalescent COVID-19 samples. T cells, B-cell-depleted T cells, or PBMCs supplied cDNA or gDNA.

Repertoires were generated with immunoSEQ multiplex PCR, while TCRdb's copy carries only in-frame clones and drops some. The sample consists of 50,000 to 65,000 clones, 86% of them appearing once. Trimming took 8 bases from V and 1 from J, leaving 13 bases between them. The CDR3 runs to 14 residues. Germline-derived CDR1 and CDR2 are ENHRY and SYGVKD. This TCR was recovered from a man aged 60-69 years with acute or convalescent COVID-19. The sample consisted of peripheral blood. This sequence joins TRBV10-3 and TRBJ2-3; weak D call: TRBD2 (5 bases). The CDR3 loop is CAISLARGTDTQYF. CDR3 sequence (DNA): TGTGCCATCTCCCTAGCCCGGGGCACAGATACGCAGTATTTT.